This TCR beta chain was obtained from a study of shared clonotypes between healthy human individuals. The table came from immunoSEQ multiplex PCR; TCRdb's copy has only in-frame clones and leaves some out. This table has some 2,500,000 clones, approximately 90% appearing once. Study-level findings and limits: Naive subsets generally exceeded memory subsets in estimated richness.

A remark on this clone: Its antigen is not identified.

The V gene's germline CDR1 is LNHDA and CDR2 SQIVND (reference sequence). The CDR3 loop spans 15 amino acids. With 1 base removed from V and 0 bases from J, the gap between germline ends came to 7 bases. Sequences were obtained from naive CD4+ T cells from PBMCs. Subset defined: CD45RA+ positively selected. V and J are TRBV19 and TRBJ1-3; D is unclear. The receptor was isolated from a man between 18 and 35 years old in good health. Some clones in this sample may be carry-over from other donors' samples. The CDR3 region has the DNA TGTGCCAGTAGTATAGGAGGAACCTCTGGAAACACCATATATTTT. Amino acid sequence: CASSIGGTSGNTIYF.